Below, 30 T cell receptor beta chains from the same sample are listed, as sequenced in a study of vaccination and CD4 T cells after COVID-19. The treatment is: roughly 10-day PBMC culture with coronavirus spike peptide pools or control peptides (ViraFEST assay). What these receptors recognize is not known. At the Johns Hopkins FTIC core, DNA taken from cultured CD4+ T cells was sequenced by way of the Oncomine TCR Beta short-read assay. TCRdb independently ran MiXCR on the PCR reads; one entry per CDR3 protein. The sample gives about 14,000 distinct CDR3 sequences, about three fifths of which show up once; around 17% is in the top ten. Sequencing was performed on CD4+ T cells from blood, cultured in vitro. These receptors came from a human donor who had recovered from COVID-19.

This chain uses TRBV6-2 or TRBV6-3 with TRBJ1-5; D not resolved. Trimming took off 2 bases at V and 8 bases at J, with 7 bases between the two ends. The CDR3 is made up of 12 amino acids. The V gene's germline CDR1 is MNHEY and CDR2 SVGEGT. CDR3 region: CASSYVAKPQHF. CDR3 coding DNA: TGTGCCAGCAGTTACGTAGCGAAGCCCCAGCATTTT.

This clonotype was found a few times. The gene calls are TRBV6-5 and TRBJ1-5; perhaps TRBD1 as D (6 bases). Deletions cut 0 bases from V and 2 bases from J, with 8 bases between. This CDR3 spans 15 amino acids. Germline V gene lookup returns CDR1 MNHEY and CDR2 SVGAGI. The CDR3 here is CASSYSSGGNQPQHF. DNA of the CDR3: TGTGCCAGCAGTTACTCTTCAGGGGGCAATCAGCCCCAGCATTTT.

V gene TRBV20-1 combines with J gene TRBJ2-2, with unresolved D. This CDR3 has 16 residues. CDR1 is DFQATT, CDR2 SNEGSKA, per germline (reference sequence). Trimming took 0 bases from V and 1 from J, leaving 12 bases between them. The CDR3, as DNA: TGCAGTGCTAGAGATCTGGGCTTCGGGAACACCGGGGAGCTGTTTTTT. Translating it yields CSARDLGFGNTGELFF.

There are a few counts of this clonotype. DNA for the CDR3: TGTGCCAGCAGTTCCGCCAGGGGCCAGAACACTGAAGCTTTCTTT. This sequence encodes CASSSARGQNTEAFF. The V gene is TRBV6-5, the J gene TRBJ1-1; D perhaps matches TRBD1 (6 bases). The ends were cut back, 4 bases at V and 1 base at J, with 13 bases in the middle. This CDR3 is 15 amino acids long. Germline V gene sequence: CDR1 MNHEY, CDR2 SVGAGI.

The rearrangement links TRBV27 to TRBJ2-7, with D perhaps given as TRBD1 or TRBD2 (6 bases each). CDR3 length: 15 residues. Germline V gene data show CDR1 as MNHEY and CDR2 as SMNVEV (reference sequence). V shed 7 bases and J shed 1 base, with 17 bases lying between them. This CDR3 is CASTPGGRRSYEQYF. The DNA of the CDR3 is TGTGCCAGCACTCCCGGGGGCAGGCGATCCTACGAGCAGTACTTC.

This clonotype was observed a few times. V usage is TRBV2 and J usage is TRBJ1-1; D gene uncertain. V shed 8 bases and J shed 3 bases, with 10 bases lying between them. CDR1 is SNHLY and CDR2 is FYNNEI in the germline V gene. The CDR3 contains 12 residues. The CDR3 region has the DNA TGTGCCAGCTCCAACTGGGACACTGAAGCTTTCTTT. Its protein product is CASSNWDTEAFF.

The chain carries TRBV7-2 and TRBJ2-5, with TRBD2 identical over 8 bases. After removal of 2 bases from V and 5 bases from J, the junction contained 4 bases not matched to a gene. In germline, CDR1 is SGHTA, CDR2 FQGNSA. The CDR3 totals 14 residues. The CDR3 bases are TGTGCCAGCAGCTTATTGTCGGGAGGGGAGACCCAGTACTTC. Its protein product is CASSLLSGGETQYF.

The chain uses TRBV24-1 and TRBJ2-5, with TRBD2 identical over 8 bases. The CDR3 totals 16 residues. Trimming at V came to 4 bases and at J to 2 bases, leaving 8 bases not matched to a gene. Germline V lookup: CDR1 KGHDR, CDR2 SFDVKD. CDR3 coding DNA: TGTGCCACCAGTGACCCGAGCGGGGGCCAACAAGAGACCCAGTACTTC. Protein product: CATSDPSGGQQETQYF.

V usage is TRBV5-6 and J usage is TRBJ1-1, with unresolved D. The V and J ends lost 4 bases and 1 base respectively, with 11 bases between them. The CDR3 runs 14 residues. Germline values: CDR1 SGHDT, CDR2 YYEEEE. CDR3 in DNA: TGTGCCAGCAGCCCCCGAGGTTCGAACACTGAAGCTTTCTTT. This gives the protein CASSPRGSNTEAFF.

The chain employs TRBV7-3 and TRBJ2-3; D may be TRBD2 (5 bases). V was shortened by 2 bases and J by 4 bases, with 7 bases between the two germline ends. The CDR3 has 13 amino acids. CDR1 and CDR2 (germline): SGHTA, FQGTGA. In DNA, the CDR3 is TGTGCCAGCAGCTTACTTAGCGCAGATACGCAGTATTTT. It encodes CASSLLSADTQYF. Supplemented by reference TRBV7-3 and TRBJ2-3, the full variable domain reads GAGVSQTPSNKVTEKGKYVELRCDPISGHTALYWYRQSLGQGPEFLIYFQGTGAADDSGLPNDRFFAVRPEGSVSTLKIQRTERGDSAVYLCASSLLSADTQYFGPGTRLTVL.

The chain recombines TRBV20-1 with TRBJ2-3; 8 nucleotides align to TRBD2. The junction had 12 bases not matched to a gene; V was cut back by 6 bases and J by 1 base. Germline loops: CDR1 DFQATT, CDR2 SNEGSKA (reference sequence). The CDR3 has 16 amino acids. This CDR3 is CSARPGLVAGTDTQYF. DNA for the CDR3: TGCAGTGCCCGGCCGGGACTAGTTGCCGGCACAGATACGCAGTATTTT.

The CDR3, as DNA: TGTGCCAGCAGTTCACAAGCGGGAGGGCCCATAGAGCAGTTCTTC. It yields the protein CASSSQAGGPIEQFF. The V call is TRBV28, the J call TRBJ2-1, with 10 bases identical to TRBD2. Losses at the gene ends were 4 bases for V and 10 bases for J; bases not matched to a gene: 10. The germline V gene encodes CDR1 MDHEN and CDR2 SYDVKM. The CDR3 has 15 residues.

This sequence joins TRBV29-1 and TRBJ2-7, with 14 positions matching TRBD2. V shed 6 bases, J shed 4 bases, and the junction held 8 bases outside the gene matches. This CDR3 is 15 amino acids long. From germline, CDR1 is SQVTM and CDR2 ANQGSEA. CDR3 sequence reads: CSVRLAGGREYEQYF. DNA for the CDR3: TGCAGCGTGAGACTAGCGGGAGGGCGAGAATACGAGCAGTACTTC.

This clonotype was picked up a small number of times. The gene calls are TRBV28 and TRBJ1-1; a possible D gene is TRBD1 (5 bases). Trimming stripped 5 bases from V and 6 bases from J, with 10 bases between. Germline-derived CDR1 and CDR2 are MDHEN and SYDVKM. The CDR3 extends over 12 amino acids. This CDR3 reads CASSPRVAEAFF. In nucleotides, the CDR3 is TGTGCCAGCAGTCCCAGGGTAGCTGAAGCTTTCTTT.

The chain joins TRBV5-4 to TRBJ1-1, with D possibly matching TRBD1 (5 bases). This CDR3 region has 13 residues. Trimming cost V 1 base and J 3 bases, with 7 bases left between them. Per the germline V gene, CDR1 is SGHNT and CDR2 is YYREEE (reference sequence). CDR3 nucleotides: TGTGCCAGCAGCTTGAGCAGGGACACTGAAGCTTTCTTT. Translation: CASSLSRDTEAFF.

The sample holds a few counts of this clonotype. This chain uses TRBV12-3 or TRBV12-4 with TRBJ2-7; D gene uncertain. The germline V and J ends were trimmed by 3 bases and 3 bases, with 3 bases remaining between them. The CDR3 sequence is 11 residues long. The CDR3 sequence: CASSLGYEQYF. CDR3 nucleotide sequence: TGTGCCAGCAGTTTGGGCTACGAGCAGTACTTC.

The rearrangement joins TRBV2 to TRBJ1-6; D not certain. Germline CDR1 reads SNHLY; CDR2 reads FYNNEI. V lost 6 bases and J 6 bases, leaving 15 bases between the germline ends. The CDR3 contains 15 residues. The CDR3 protein is CASSVTEYSNSPLHF. CDR3 coding DNA: TGTGCCAGCAGCGTTACAGAGTATTCTAATTCACCCCTCCACTTT.

This chain connects TRBV6-1 to TRBJ2-7; D call uncertain. Trimming cost V 7 bases and J 4 bases, with 17 bases left between them. The CDR3 covers 14 residues. From germline, CDR1 is MNHNS and CDR2 SASEGT. The CDR3 here is CASMLADFAYEQYF. CDR3 DNA: TGTGCCAGCATGTTGGCAGACTTCGCTTACGAGCAGTACTTC.

This clonotype was picked up a small number of times. The CDR3: CATSTRQFREKLFF. For the CDR3, the DNA is TGTGCCACCAGCACCCGACAGTTTAGGGAAAAACTGTTTTTT. The chain employs TRBV15 and TRBJ1-4, with D perhaps TRBD1 (5 bases). Per germline, CDR1 LNHNV and CDR2 YYDKDF (reference sequence). The CDR3 is made up of 14 amino acids. V was shortened by 4 bases and J by 8 bases, with 14 bases between the two germline ends.

This sequence joins TRBV6-5 and TRBJ2-1, with 11 bases aligning to TRBD2. The CDR3 length is 16 residues. V was clipped by 1 base and J by 7 bases; unmatched bases: 6. The germline gives CDR1 MNHEY, CDR2 SVGAGI. CDR3 in amino acids: CASSYLLAGGPNEQFF. The CDR3 DNA reads as TGTGCCAGCAGTTACTTGTTAGCGGGAGGGCCTAATGAGCAGTTCTTC.

The chain employs TRBV24-1 and TRBJ2-3; possibly TRBD1 for D (5 bases). The CDR3 has 14 residues. Germline CDR1 reads KGHDR; CDR2 reads SFDVKD. Trimming cost V 2 bases and J 5 bases, with 10 bases left between them. The CDR3 region has the DNA TGTGCCACCAGTGATTGGGCCACAGGAGATACGCAGTATTTT. Amino acids: CATSDWATGDTQYF.

The chain joins TRBV18 to TRBJ2-1, with TRBD1 identical over 12 bases. The V gene's germline CDR1 is KGHSH and CDR2 LQKENI. The CDR3 runs 14 residues. V shed 2 bases, J shed 8 bases, and the junction held 1 base outside the gene matches. The CDR3 bases are TGTGCCAGCTCACCAGGGACAGGGGGCGATGAGCAGTTCTTC. Translated, it gives CASSPGTGGDEQFF.

The chain recombines TRBV20-1 with TRBJ1-5; no clear D gene. The germline V gene has CDR1 DFQATT and CDR2 SNEGSKA (reference sequence). The V gene lost 5 bases and the J gene lost 3 bases, with 11 bases spanning the gap. This CDR3 has 13 residues. The CDR3 loop is CSAEDSVNQPQHF. As DNA, the CDR3 is TGCAGTGCTGAGGACTCCGTCAATCAGCCCCAGCATTTT.

Points on this clonotype: At one boundary the junction diverges from the germline segment, which might be a read error. The chain is built from TRBV28 and TRBJ1-6; D uncertain. CDR1 is MDHEN, CDR2 SYDVKM, per germline. This CDR3 spans 13 amino acids. In DNA form, the CDR3 reads TGTGCCAGCAGCTTGTCCTTTAATTCACCCCTCCACTTT. Translated, it gives CASSLSFNSPLHF.

This chain uses TRBV20-1 with TRBJ2-5; 10 bases match TRBD1. V trimming: 0 bases; J trimming: 5 bases; junction bases outside the gene matches: 3. This CDR3 comprises 14 residues. Germline assignment: CDR1 DFQATT and CDR2 SNEGSKA (reference sequence). CDR3: CSARETGGMETQYF. For the CDR3, the DNA is TGCAGTGCTAGAGAGACAGGGGGCATGGAGACCCAGTACTTC.

The V and J genes are TRBV10-3 and TRBJ2-3; weak D call: TRBD2 (5 bases). This CDR3 has 14 residues. Germline assignment: CDR1 ENHRY and CDR2 SYGVKD. V lost 6 bases and J lost 3, with 13 bases in between. CDR3 in DNA: TGTGCCATCAGCGTTCGTTCGGGGACAGATACGCAGTATTTT. Its translation is CAISVRSGTDTQYF.

The sample holds a few counts of this clonotype. This chain joins TRBV20-1 and TRBJ2-3, with D perhaps matching TRBD2 (6 bases). Germline CDR1 is DFQATT and CDR2 is SNEGSKA (reference sequence). The CDR3 sequence is 13 residues long. With 3 bases removed from V and 2 bases from J, the gap between germline ends came to 9 bases. CDR3 in DNA: TGCAGTGCTAGCCGCGGGACCACAGATACGCAGTATTTT. Protein product: CSASRGTTDTQYF.

Comments on this clonotype: Mismatch with germline at one junction end may stem from a read error. The gene calls are TRBV7-8 and TRBJ2-5; D could derive from TRBD1 or TRBD2 (5 bases each). This CDR3 contains 11 residues. CDR1 and CDR2 (germline): SGHVS, FQNEAQ. The DNA for the CDR3 is TGTGCCAGCACCCAAGGGGAGAGCCAGTACTTC. Its translation: CASTQGESQYF. Full variable domain (remainder filled in from reference TRBV7-8 and TRBJ2-5): GAGVSQSPRYKVAKRGQDVALRCDPISGHVSLFWYQQALGQGPEFLTYFQNEAQLDKSGLPSDRFFAERPEGSVSTLKIQRTQQEDSAVYLCASTQGESQYFGPGTRLLVL.

The chain employs TRBV2 and TRBJ2-5; D ambiguous. Looked up from germline, CDR1 is SNHLY and CDR2 is FYNNEI. The CDR3 consists of 14 residues. Between the trimmed V and J ends, which lost 4 bases and 4 bases, there was a span of 13 bases. This CDR3 reads CASSGGVSVETQYF. DNA for the CDR3: TGTGCCAGCAGTGGCGGTGTGTCGGTAGAGACCCAGTACTTC.

The chain is built from TRBV9 and TRBJ2-5, with 9 bases identical to TRBD1. Germline lookup yields CDR1 SGDLS and CDR2 YYNGEE. After removal of 2 bases from V and 2 bases from J, the junction contained 7 bases not matched to a gene. The CDR3 loop spans 16 amino acids. The CDR3 reads CASSVGLGQGQETQYF. In DNA form, the CDR3 reads TGTGCCAGCAGCGTTGGGTTGGGACAGGGACAAGAGACCCAGTACTTC.